Shown below are 26 T cell receptor beta chains from a single sample sequenced in a study of shared clonotypes between healthy human individuals. Naivety among CD8 cells was defined by CD45RO negativity and positive CCR7 selection, thereby excluding terminally differentiated effector memory CD45RA+ cells. The table came from immunoSEQ multiplex PCR; TCRdb's copy has only in-frame clones and leaves some out. The data show around 2,000,000 clones, about 95% seen once. The sample was naive CD8+ T cells sorted from blood. These receptors came from a man younger than 35 in good health.

A remark on this clone: In the same sample, other DNA sequences code for this CDR3. The chain couples TRBV6-5 to TRBJ2-5; D is undetermined. Germline loops: CDR1 MNHEY, CDR2 SVGAGI. The CDR3 loop spans 10 amino acids. The CDR3 region has the DNA TGTGCTTCCCTCGGGGAGACCCAGTACTTC. Protein: CASLGETQYF.

The V call is TRBV6-1, the J call TRBJ2-1; the match to TRBD1 covers 8 bases. The CDR3 runs to 14 residues. With 8 bases clipped from V and 7 bases from J, the junction kept 10 bases outside the gene matches. Germline-derived CDR1 and CDR2 are MNHNS and SASEGT. The CDR3 loop reads CASVYRGAKNEQFF. CDR3 nucleotide sequence: TGTGCCAGCGTGTACAGGGGGGCAAAGAATGAGCAGTTCTTC.

The chain employs TRBV7-9 and TRBJ2-1; TRBD1 matches at 7 bases. Trimming took 5 bases from V and 8 from J; bases not matched to a gene: 3. Germline V gives CDR1 SEHNR, CDR2 FQNEAQ (reference sequence). This CDR3 spans 12 amino acids. CDR3 DNA: TGTGCCAGCAGCCACAGGGGCGATGAGCAGTTCTTC. It is translated as CASSHRGDEQFF.

The chain links TRBV9 to TRBJ2-7; 10 bases are shared with TRBD2. The V gene's germline CDR1 is SGDLS and CDR2 YYNGEE. After removal of 0 bases from V and 3 bases from J, the junction contained 3 bases not matched to a gene. This CDR3 region has 15 residues. The CDR3 region has the DNA TGTGCCAGCAGCGTAGATGAGCGGGAGGGCTACGAGCAGTACTTC. Translating gives CASSVDEREGYEQYF. Full variable domain (outside the CDR3, taken from reference TRBV9 and TRBJ2-7): DSGVTQTPKHLITATGQRVTLRCSPRSGDLSVYWYQQSLDQGLQFLIQYYNGEERAKGNILERFSAQQFPDLHSELNLSSLELGDSALYFCASSVDEREGYEQYFGPGTRLTVT.

This chain connects TRBV27 to TRBJ1-3; maybe TRBD1 (5 bases). V lost 2 bases, J lost 8 bases, and 13 bases lay in between. The V gene's germline CDR1 is MNHEY and CDR2 SMNVEV (reference sequence). The CDR3 loop spans 14 amino acids. CDR3 sequence reads: CASSLRGPGDTIYF. For the CDR3, the DNA is TGTGCCAGCAGTTTACGGGGCCCTGGGGACACCATATATTTT.

The chain employs TRBV27 and TRBJ1-2; 10 positions match TRBD1. V shed 8 bases and J 7 bases; nucleotides not matched to a gene: 7. This CDR3 comprises 13 residues. Germline-derived CDR1 and CDR2 are MNHEY and SMNVEV (reference sequence). The DNA for the CDR3 is TGTGCCAGCGGCTGGACAGGGGGTGGTGGCTACACCTTC. Translating it yields CASGWTGGGGYTF.

This clone was observed a few times. The V call is TRBV19, the J call TRBJ1-1; D not certain. In germline, CDR1 is LNHDA, CDR2 SQIVND (reference sequence). This CDR3 comprises 13 residues. V dropped 2 bases and J dropped 2 bases, with 6 bases sitting between them. This CDR3 reads CASSILHNTEAFF. Written as DNA, the CDR3 is TGTGCCAGTAGTATATTGCATAACACTGAAGCTTTCTTT.

The chain employs TRBV21-1 and TRBJ2-5; whether TRBD2, the table's D call, matches the DNA was not checked. TRBV21-1 has pseudogene status. CDR3 length: 16 residues. The CDR3 reads CASTIAGSRIRETQYF. As DNA, the CDR3 is TGTGCCAGCACCATCGCGGGTTCTCGGATCAGGGAGACCCAGTACTTC.

The chain couples TRBV7-8 to TRBJ2-7, with a possible D match to TRBD2 (5 bases). V shed 2 bases and J shed 5 bases, with 16 bases lying between them. The germline V gene encodes CDR1 SGHVS and CDR2 FQNEAQ. The CDR3 spans 15 residues. The CDR3 sequence: CASSLFSEGNHEQYF. Here the CDR3 DNA reads TGTGCCAGCAGCTTATTCTCCGAGGGTAACCACGAGCAGTACTTC. Combining the CDR3 with reference TRBV7-8 and TRBJ2-7 gives the whole variable domain GAGVSQSPRYKVAKRGQDVALRCDPISGHVSLFWYQQALGQGPEFLTYFQNEAQLDKSGLPSDRFFAERPEGSVSTLKIQRTQQEDSAVYLCASSLFSEGNHEQYFGPGTRLTVT.

The rearrangement uses TRBV7-6 and TRBJ1-1; 7 bases match TRBD1. This CDR3 has 14 residues. The V gene end was trimmed by 8 bases and the J gene end by 5 bases; junction bases not matched to a gene: 11. Germline V gene data show CDR1 as SGHVS and CDR2 as FNYEAQ. Here the CDR3 DNA reads TGTGCCAGCTCCAAGACAGGGCACATGACTGAAGCTTTCTTT. It translates to CASSKTGHMTEAFF.

This clone was seen only once. The rearrangement links TRBV9 to TRBJ2-7; TRBD2 is a possible D gene (5 bases). This CDR3 contains 15 residues. The V gene lost 0 bases and the J gene lost 2 bases, with 12 bases spanning the gap. In germline, CDR1 is SGDLS, CDR2 YYNGEE. Written as DNA, the CDR3 is TGTGCCAGCAGCGTAGCTGTCGACGGGACCTACGAGCAGTACTTC. Residues: CASSVAVDGTYEQYF.

The V gene is TRBV15, the J gene TRBJ1-4; 9 bases are shared with TRBD1. Germline values: CDR1 LNHNV, CDR2 YYDKDF (reference sequence). The V and J ends lost 4 bases and 6 bases, in that order; junction bases with no gene match: 15. The CDR3 sequence is 18 residues long. The CDR3 reads CATSTPRRDRDPDEKLFF. The CDR3 coding sequence is TGTGCCACCAGCACACCACGCCGGGACAGGGACCCAGATGAAAAACTGTTTTTT.

The chain employs TRBV21-1 and TRBJ2-2; TRBD2 is taken as the D call from the table, unchecked against the DNA. TRBV21-1 is shown as a pseudogene. This CDR3 has 18 amino acids. CDR3 nucleotide sequence: TGTGCCAGCAGCGCCCGAGCCTGGGGGGATGCGAACACCGGGGAGCTGTTTTTT. Translation: CASSARAWGDANTGELFF.

The chain joins TRBV27 to TRBJ2-1; 14 nucleotides line up with TRBD2. The junction had 3 bases not matched to a gene; V was cut back by 5 bases and J by 6 bases. The germline V gene encodes CDR1 MNHEY and CDR2 SMNVEV (reference sequence). This CDR3 is 15 amino acids long. The CDR3 is CASSHGTSGGNEQFF. CDR3 sequence (DNA): TGTGCCAGCAGTCACGGGACTAGCGGGGGCAATGAGCAGTTCTTC.

To note about this clone: A single base separates this from a much larger clone, so it may be a read error. The sample has other DNA sequences that encode this CDR3 too. The chain carries TRBV10-1 and TRBJ1-1; no clear D gene. The germline V gene encodes CDR1 WNHNN and CDR2 SYGVQD (reference sequence). This CDR3 contains 14 residues. CDR3 residues: CASSGSYMNTEAFF. CDR3 DNA: TGCGCCAGCAGTGGAAGTTACATGAACACTGAAGCCTTCTTT.

V is TRBV4-3 and J is TRBJ2-7, with D maybe TRBD2 (5 bases). The V gene's germline CDR1 is LGHNA and CDR2 YSLEER. Trimming removed 4 bases from V and 11 bases from J, with 12 bases in between. The CDR3 extends over 11 amino acids. The CDR3 DNA is TGCGCCAGCAGCCCGGACTGCTTCGAGTACTTC. This encodes CASSPDCFEYF.

The genes are TRBV6-5 and TRBJ2-1; tentatively, D is TRBD1 (5 bases). Between the trimmed V and J ends, which lost 2 bases and 7 bases, there was a span of 9 bases. The CDR3 length is 13 residues. The germline V gene has CDR1 MNHEY and CDR2 SVGAGI. For the CDR3, the DNA is TGTGCCAGCAGTTACGCGGCAGGGAATGAGCAGTTCTTC. It translates to CASSYAAGNEQFF.

The chain joins TRBV27 to TRBJ2-5, with 8 bases identical to TRBD1. Per the germline V gene, CDR1 is MNHEY and CDR2 is SMNVEV (reference sequence). V shed 5 bases, J shed 2 bases, and the junction held 7 bases outside the gene matches. The CDR3 runs 15 residues. The CDR3 region is CASSPLRTGQETQYF. The CDR3 nucleotides read TGTGCCAGCAGTCCTCTCCGGACAGGGCAAGAGACCCAGTACTTC.

This clone was detected only once. The chain uses TRBV27 and TRBJ2-2; D tentatively reads TRBD1 or TRBD2 (5 bases each). Trimming left V 5 bases short and J 7 bases short, with 11 bases between. The germline V gene has CDR1 MNHEY and CDR2 SMNVEV (reference sequence). The CDR3 is 13 residues long. The CDR3 is CASSIGTGGELFF. The CDR3 coding sequence is TGTGCCAGCAGTATTGGGACGGGCGGGGAGCTGTTTTTT.

This rearrangement joins TRBV9 to TRBJ2-1; 8 positions agree with TRBD2. The CDR3 loop spans 15 amino acids. Trimming removed 3 bases from V and 0 bases from J; junction bases left unmatched: 2. Germline values: CDR1 SGDLS, CDR2 YYNGEE. The CDR3 spells CASSAREGSYNEQFF. CDR3 sequence (DNA): TGTGCCAGCAGCGCCCGGGAGGGCTCCTACAATGAGCAGTTCTTC.

The J gene is TRBJ2-1, the V gene TRBV7-9; TRBD2 agrees at 7 bases. The germline CDR1 and CDR2 sequences are SEHNR and FQNEAQ (reference sequence). The CDR3 length is 13 residues. The ends lost 5 bases at V and 8 bases at J; junction bases unmatched: 6. In DNA, the CDR3 is TGTGCCAGCAGCCCCAGACTAGCCCATGAGCAGTTCTTC. Its translation: CASSPRLAHEQFF.

This clone was seen once. The chain combines TRBV2 with TRBJ2-3; 11 nucleotides match TRBD2. From germline, CDR1 is SNHLY and CDR2 FYNNEI. The CDR3 length is 16 residues. V dropped 2 bases and J dropped 5; count of bases not matched to a gene: 6. The CDR3 nucleotides read TGTGCCAGCAGTGAAACACTAGCGGGGGAGTTAGATACGCAGTATTTT. Protein sequence: CASSETLAGELDTQYF. Full variable domain (outside the CDR3, taken from reference TRBV2 and TRBJ2-3): EPEVTQTPSHQVTQMGQEVILRCVPISNHLYFYWYRQILGQKVEFLVSFYNNEISEKSEIFDDQFSVERPDGSNFTLKIRSTKLEDSAMYFCASSETLAGELDTQYFGPGTRLTVL.

This chain joins TRBV28 and TRBJ1-4; 8 positions agree with TRBD1. CDR3 length equals 15 residues. Trimming took 5 bases from V and 2 from J; bases not matched to a gene: 4. The germline CDR1 and CDR2 sequences are MDHEN and SYDVKM. For the CDR3, the DNA is TGTGCCAGCAGTAGCCCAGGGGGCACTAATGAAAAACTGTTTTTT. This encodes CASSSPGGTNEKLFF.

The chain is built from TRBV6-1 and TRBJ2-7; TRBD1 might be the D (5 bases). The V and J ends lost 3 bases and 3 bases respectively, with 9 bases between them. Germline CDR1 reads MNHNS; CDR2 reads SASEGT. The CDR3 runs to 13 residues. The CDR3 protein is CASSDVRDYEQYF. CDR3 nucleotide sequence: TGTGCCAGCAGTGATGTCAGGGACTACGAGCAGTACTTC.

This clone was observed a single time. V is TRBV6-1 and J is TRBJ2-1; the match to TRBD2 covers 9 bases. The CDR3 loop spans 14 amino acids. V lost 10 bases, J lost 4 bases, and 8 bases stayed unmatched. CDR1 is MNHNS and CDR2 is SASEGT in the germline V gene. The CDR3 is CAITPTSGYNEQFF. The CDR3 DNA sequence: TGTGCCATCACGCCGACTAGCGGTTACAATGAGCAGTTCTTC.

This sequence joins TRBV7-9 and TRBJ2-5; no clear D gene. V was trimmed by 6 bases and J by 2 bases, leaving 19 bases between them. The CDR3 is 16 residues long. CDR1 and CDR2 from the germline V gene are SEHNR and FQNEAQ (reference sequence). DNA for the CDR3: TGTGCCAGCAGTCCCCCCACGAGGAGACCACAAGAGACCCAGTACTTC. Translated: CASSPPTRRPQETQYF.